A selection of T cell receptor beta chains follows, all from one sample in a study of technical replicates of blood from four donors. Data came from immunoSEQ multiplex PCR; TCRdb stores just in-frame clones and leaves some out. Among over 75,000 clones, almost 96% were seen once, and the ten largest hold roughly 0.22%. Sample: T cells isolated from PBMCs. The receptors come from a human donor in good health. Each CDR3 is given with its conserved first and last residue. D genes are given only for firm matches. Clone size, where shown, is once, few, many, or a class for clones that have expanded.

j_call: TRBJ1-6
v_call: TRBV5-4
d_call: NA
clone_size: NA
cdr3_aa: CASSLDRASSYNSPLHF
cdr3_nt: TGTGCCAGCAGCTTGGACAGGGCGAGCTCCTATAATTCACCCCTCCACTTT

j_call: TRBJ2-5
v_call: TRBV6-5
d_call: NA
clone_size: NA
cdr3_aa: CASSMTSQETQYF
cdr3_nt: TGTGCCAGCAGTATGACTAGCCAAGAGACCCAGTACTTC

j_call: TRBJ2-1
v_call: TRBV29-1
d_call: NA
clone_size: NA
cdr3_aa: CSTTSGHSYNEQFF
cdr3_nt: TGCAGCACCACTTCAGGACATTCCTACAATGAGCAGTTCTTC

j_call: TRBJ2-7
v_call: TRBV28
d_call: NA
clone_size: NA
cdr3_aa: CASSFQNYEQYF
cdr3_nt: TGTGCCAGCAGTTTTCAGAACTACGAGCAGTACTTC

j_call: TRBJ1-5
v_call: TRBV5-1
d_call: NA
clone_size: NA
cdr3_aa: CASSLGSQPNQPQHF
cdr3_nt: TGCGCCAGCAGCTTAGGGAGTCAGCCCAATCAGCCCCAGCATTTT

j_call: TRBJ1-1
v_call: TRBV15
d_call: NA
clone_size: NA
cdr3_aa: CATSRDRGEDTEAFF
cdr3_nt: TGTGCCACCAGCAGAGATCGGGGGGAAGACACTGAAGCTTTCTTT

j_call: TRBJ1-1
v_call: TRBV7-2
d_call: NA
clone_size: NA
cdr3_aa: CASSLGRENTEAFF
cdr3_nt: TGTGCCAGCAGCTTGGGGAGGGAGAACACTGAAGCTTTCTTT

j_call: TRBJ1-5
v_call: TRBV11-3
d_call: NA
clone_size: NA
cdr3_aa: CASSLGQGRGNQPQHF
cdr3_nt: TGTGCCAGCAGCTTAGGGCAGGGCCGGGGCAATCAGCCCCAGCATTTT

j_call: TRBJ1-3
v_call: TRBV11-3
d_call: NA
clone_size: NA
cdr3_aa: CASSLDPGHSGNTIYF
cdr3_nt: TGTGCCAGCAGCTTAGATCCCGGACACTCTGGAAACACCATATATTTT

j_call: TRBJ1-3
v_call: TRBV5-1
d_call: NA
clone_size: NA
cdr3_aa: CASSLAGGDLSGNTIYF
cdr3_nt: TGCGCCAGCAGCTTGGCCGGGGGGGATTTATCTGGAAACACCATATATTTT

j_call: TRBJ2-5
v_call: TRBV7-7
d_call: TRBD2
clone_size: NA
cdr3_aa: CASSAGVEETQYF
cdr3_nt: TGTGCCAGCAGCGCGGGAGTGGAGGAGACCCAGTACTTC

j_call: TRBJ2-2
v_call: TRBV4-1
d_call: TRBD2
clone_size: NA
cdr3_aa: CASSQVGRETGELFF
cdr3_nt: TGCGCCAGCAGCCAAGTCGGGAGGGAAACCGGGGAGCTGTTTTTT

j_call: TRBJ1-2
v_call: TRBV2
d_call: NA
clone_size: once
cdr3_aa: CASRTANYGYTF
cdr3_nt: TGTGCCAGCAGAACAGCTAACTATGGCTACACCTTC

j_call: TRBJ2-1
v_call: TRBV19
d_call: TRBD2
clone_size: NA
cdr3_aa: CASIRVEAGGLREQFF
cdr3_nt: TGTGCCAGCATCAGGGTTGAAGCGGGAGGGTTGAGAGAGCAGTTCTTC

j_call: TRBJ2-1
v_call: TRBV28
d_call: NA
clone_size: NA
cdr3_aa: CASSLLGPYNEQFF
cdr3_nt: TGTGCCAGCAGTTTACTGGGGCCCTACAATGAGCAGTTCTTC

j_call: TRBJ2-7
v_call: TRBV5-4
d_call: TRBD2
clone_size: NA
cdr3_aa: CASSPGTSGLYEQYF
cdr3_nt: TGTGCCAGCAGTCCCGGGACTAGCGGGCTCTACGAGCAGTACTTC

j_call: TRBJ2-2
v_call: TRBV29-1
d_call: TRBD1
clone_size: NA
cdr3_aa: CSGTGTNTGELFF
cdr3_nt: TGCAGCGGGACAGGGACGAACACCGGGGAGCTGTTTTTT

j_call: TRBJ2-1
v_call: TRBV6-1
d_call: NA
clone_size: NA
cdr3_aa: CASSLGAYNEQFF
cdr3_nt: TGTGCCAGCAGTTTGGGAGCTTACAATGAGCAGTTCTTC

j_call: TRBJ2-1
v_call: TRBV21-1
d_call: NA
clone_size: NA
cdr3_aa: CASSTREAGNEQFF
cdr3_nt: TGTGCCAGCAGCACGCGGGAGGCCGGCAATGAGCAGTTCTTC

j_call: TRBJ2-3
v_call: TRBV9
d_call: TRBD2
clone_size: NA
cdr3_aa: CASSLTSRGTDTQYF
cdr3_nt: TGTGCCAGCAGCCTGACTAGCAGGGGCACAGATACGCAGTATTTT

j_call: TRBJ1-2
v_call: TRBV7-6
d_call: NA
clone_size: NA
cdr3_aa: CASRAVYYGYTF
cdr3_nt: TGTGCCAGCAGGGCTGTCTACTATGGCTACACCTTC

j_call: TRBJ1-2
v_call: TRBV6-5
d_call: NA
clone_size: NA
cdr3_aa: CASSRRNYGYTF
cdr3_nt: TGTGCCAGCTCACGGAGAAACTATGGCTACACCTTC

j_call: TRBJ2-2
v_call: TRBV4-1
d_call: TRBD2
clone_size: few
cdr3_aa: CASRRLAGTGELFF
cdr3_nt: TGCGCCAGCAGACGACTAGCGGGCACCGGGGAGCTGTTTTTT

j_call: TRBJ1-2
v_call: TRBV6-5
d_call: NA
clone_size: NA
cdr3_aa: CASSYSTGGYGYTF
cdr3_nt: TGTGCCAGCAGTTACTCGACGGGGGGCTATGGCTACACCTTC

j_call: TRBJ1-4
v_call: TRBV5-6
d_call: NA
clone_size: NA
cdr3_aa: CASSLALADEKLFF
cdr3_nt: TGTGCCAGCAGCTTGGCGCTGGCCGATGAAAAACTGTTTTTT

j_call: TRBJ1-1
v_call: TRBV6-5
d_call: NA
clone_size: NA
cdr3_aa: CASSTSPGSPEAFF
cdr3_nt: TGTGCCAGCAGTACAAGCCCAGGGTCACCTGAAGCTTTCTTT

j_call: TRBJ1-1
v_call: TRBV4-1
d_call: TRBD1
clone_size: NA
cdr3_aa: CASSLTDRAEAFF
cdr3_nt: TGCGCCAGCAGCCTCACCGACAGGGCTGAAGCTTTCTTT

j_call: TRBJ1-5
v_call: TRBV15
d_call: NA
clone_size: NA
cdr3_aa: CATSRDRGDQPQHF
cdr3_nt: TGTGCCACCAGCAGAGATCGGGGGGATCAGCCCCAGCATTTT

j_call: TRBJ1-4
v_call: TRBV13
d_call: NA
clone_size: NA
cdr3_aa: CASSSTGGPAVATNEKLFF
cdr3_nt: TGTGCCAGCAGCTCCACGGGAGGGCCGGCGGTTGCAACTAATGAAAAACTGTTTTTT

j_call: TRBJ1-1
v_call: TRBV27
d_call: NA
clone_size: once
cdr3_aa: CASSLELPSTEAFF
cdr3_nt: TGTGCCAGCAGTTTAGAACTACCGAGCACTGAAGCTTTCTTT

j_call: TRBJ1-1
v_call: TRBV6-4
d_call: NA
clone_size: few
cdr3_aa: CASSATPTREAFF
cdr3_nt: TGTGCCAGCAGTGCCACCCCGACCAGGGAAGCTTTCTTT

j_call: TRBJ1-1
v_call: TRBV5-1
d_call: TRBD1
clone_size: NA
cdr3_aa: CASSIGQGTEAFF
cdr3_nt: TGCGCCAGCAGCATAGGACAGGGCACTGAAGCTTTCTTT

j_call: TRBJ1-6
v_call: TRBV2
d_call: TRBD1
clone_size: NA
cdr3_aa: CASSTVWTGGNSPLHF
cdr3_nt: TGTGCCAGCTCAACGGTGTGGACAGGGGGGAATTCACCCCTCCACTTT

j_call: TRBJ2-7
v_call: TRBV5-6
d_call: TRBD2
clone_size: NA
cdr3_aa: CASSFGLAGVVGYEQYF
cdr3_nt: TGTGCCAGCAGTTTCGGACTAGCGGGAGTCGTAGGCTACGAGCAGTACTTC

j_call: TRBJ2-1
v_call: TRBV6-6
d_call: TRBD1
clone_size: NA
cdr3_aa: CASSRQGAAYNEQFF
cdr3_nt: TGTGCCAGCAGCCGACAGGGGGCGGCTTACAATGAGCAGTTCTTC

j_call: TRBJ1-5
v_call: TRBV30
d_call: NA
clone_size: NA
cdr3_aa: CAWSALGWGNQPQHF
cdr3_nt: TGTGCCTGGAGCGCACTAGGCTGGGGCAATCAGCCCCAGCATTTT

j_call: TRBJ2-1
v_call: TRBV19
d_call: TRBD1
clone_size: NA
cdr3_aa: CASSMTGAGYNEQFF
cdr3_nt: TGTGCCAGTAGTATGACAGGGGCCGGCTACAATGAGCAGTTCTTC

j_call: TRBJ1-1
v_call: TRBV11-2
d_call: TRBD1
clone_size: NA
cdr3_aa: CASSPGQLQNTEAFF
cdr3_nt: TGTGCCAGCAGCCCGGGACAGCTGCAGAACACTGAAGCTTTCTTT

j_call: TRBJ2-5
v_call: TRBV7-9
d_call: NA
clone_size: NA
cdr3_aa: CASSRIGESWQETQYF
cdr3_nt: TGTGCCAGCAGCCGGATCGGGGAGTCGTGGCAAGAGACCCAGTACTTC

j_call: TRBJ1-3
v_call: TRBV5-6
d_call: NA
clone_size: NA
cdr3_aa: CASSLQGPAGNTIYF
cdr3_nt: TGTGCCAGCAGCTTACAGGGACCCGCTGGAAACACCATATATTTT

j_call: TRBJ2-7
v_call: TRBV4-1
d_call: TRBD2
clone_size: NA
cdr3_aa: CASSQVSGRASYEQYF
cdr3_nt: TGCGCCAGCAGCCAAGTTAGCGGGAGGGCGTCCTACGAGCAGTACTTC

j_call: TRBJ2-6
v_call: TRBV18
d_call: NA
clone_size: NA
cdr3_aa: CASSPLQSGANVLTF
cdr3_nt: TGTGCCAGCTCCCCTCTGCAGTCTGGGGCCAACGTCCTGACTTTC

j_call: TRBJ2-7
v_call: TRBV10-2
d_call: TRBD1
clone_size: NA
cdr3_aa: CASSGFDRDAYEQYF
cdr3_nt: TGCGCCAGCAGTGGATTCGACAGGGATGCATACGAGCAGTACTTC

j_call: TRBJ1-1
v_call: TRBV28
d_call: NA
clone_size: NA
cdr3_aa: CASSPPRENPEAFF
cdr3_nt: TGTGCCAGCAGTCCCCCCAGGGAAAACCCTGAAGCTTTCTTT

j_call: TRBJ1-2
v_call: TRBV5-4
d_call: NA
clone_size: NA
cdr3_aa: CASSFPDGDYGYTF
cdr3_nt: TGTGCCAGCAGCTTCCCTGACGGAGACTATGGCTACACCTTC

j_call: TRBJ2-3
v_call: TRBV29-1
d_call: TRBD2
clone_size: NA
cdr3_aa: CSVLPGGGLAGTDTQYF
cdr3_nt: TGCAGCGTCCTCCCCGGGGGGGGCCTAGCAGGCACAGATACGCAGTATTTT

j_call: TRBJ1-1
v_call: TRBV28
d_call: NA
clone_size: NA
cdr3_aa: CASSLSGNTEAFF
cdr3_nt: TGTGCCAGCAGTTTATCGGGGAACACTGAAGCTTTCTTT

j_call: TRBJ2-5
v_call: TRBV5-6
d_call: NA
clone_size: NA
cdr3_aa: CASSLDPIPQETQYF
cdr3_nt: TGTGCCAGCAGCTTGGACCCTATTCCCCAAGAGACCCAGTACTTC

j_call: TRBJ1-4
v_call: TRBV11-1
d_call: TRBD1
clone_size: NA
cdr3_aa: CASSGQGGGNEKLFF
cdr3_nt: TGTGCCAGCAGCGGACAGGGCGGGGGTAATGAAAAACTGTTTTTT

j_call: TRBJ1-2
v_call: TRBV27
d_call: TRBD1
clone_size: NA
cdr3_aa: CASSYTGQGARTF
cdr3_nt: TGTGCCAGCAGCTATACGGGACAGGGGGCGCGTACCTTC

j_call: TRBJ2-7
v_call: TRBV28
d_call: TRBD2
clone_size: NA
cdr3_aa: CASSKGLALEQYF
cdr3_nt: TGTGCCAGCAGTAAAGGACTAGCTCTGGAGCAGTACTTC

j_call: TRBJ1-2
v_call: TRBV5-6
d_call: NA
clone_size: NA
cdr3_aa: CASSLEEKKSTF
cdr3_nt: TGTGCCAGCAGCTTGGAGGAGAAAAAGAGTACCTTC

j_call: TRBJ2-7
v_call: TRBV5-1
d_call: NA
clone_size: NA
cdr3_aa: CASSLANGGRYEQYF
cdr3_nt: TGCGCCAGCAGCTTGGCCAACGGAGGCAGATACGAGCAGTACTTC

j_call: TRBJ2-5
v_call: TRBV15
d_call: NA
clone_size: NA
cdr3_aa: CATSRDRFDLGGETQYF
cdr3_nt: TGTGCCACCAGCAGAGATAGGTTCGACTTGGGCGGGGAGACCCAGTACTTC

j_call: TRBJ2-2
v_call: TRBV5-4
d_call: NA
clone_size: NA
cdr3_aa: CASRLGGLDAGELFF
cdr3_nt: TGTGCCAGCAGATTAGGCGGCCTCGACGCCGGGGAGCTGTTTTTT

j_call: TRBJ2-5
v_call: TRBV4-1
d_call: TRBD2
clone_size: NA
cdr3_aa: CASSHPPSGGATETQYF
cdr3_nt: TGCGCCAGCAGCCACCCCCCTAGCGGGGGGGCGACCGAGACCCAGTACTTC

j_call: TRBJ2-1
v_call: TRBV6-1
d_call: NA
clone_size: NA
cdr3_aa: CASSGPLEPSYNEQFF
cdr3_nt: TGTGCCAGCAGTGGACCTCTAGAGCCCTCCTACAATGAGCAGTTCTTC

j_call: TRBJ1-6
v_call: TRBV25-1
d_call: NA
clone_size: NA
cdr3_aa: CASSDGGSYNSPLHF
cdr3_nt: TGTGCCAGCAGTGACGGAGGGTCCTATAATTCACCCCTCCACTTT

j_call: TRBJ1-5
v_call: TRBV4-2
d_call: NA
clone_size: NA
cdr3_aa: CASSQDERNRLSYSNQPQHF
cdr3_nt: TGTGCCAGCAGCCAAGATGAGCGGAACCGCTTGTCCTATAGCAATCAGCCCCAGCATTTT

j_call: TRBJ2-5
v_call: TRBV23-1
d_call: TRBD1
clone_size: once
cdr3_aa: CASSRTGGFGETQYF
cdr3_nt: TGCGCCAGCAGTCGGACAGGGGGTTTCGGAGAGACCCAGTACTTC